A single T cell receptor beta chain is shown here with its context. What it binds is unknown. These data come from a study of cytomegalovirus exposure and HLA in healthy donors. Findings of the study overall: Sequencing likely generated an artifact that appeared as a cluster of highly shared sequence variants. Donors were assumed by presence/absence analyses to have roughly uniform sequencing depth.

Per germline, CDR1 SGHAT and CDR2 FQNNGV. Deletions cut 2 bases from V and 0 bases from J, with 8 bases between. This CDR3 spans 15 amino acids. PCR employed 60 Vbeta and 13 Jbeta primers. Here immunoSEQ multiplex PCR was the method, and the copy in TCRdb shows in-frame clones only, minus some. The sample includes about 170,000 clones, around 73% of them seen just once. The TCR comes from a woman aged 18-29 years in good health and CMV-seropositive. The V gene is TRBV11-2, the J gene TRBJ2-1; D perhaps matches TRBD1 (6 bases). The sample was PBMCs. CDR3 in DNA: TGTGCCAGCAGCTTAAGGGACACCTCCTACAATGAGCAGTTCTTC. Protein: CASSLRDTSYNEQFF.